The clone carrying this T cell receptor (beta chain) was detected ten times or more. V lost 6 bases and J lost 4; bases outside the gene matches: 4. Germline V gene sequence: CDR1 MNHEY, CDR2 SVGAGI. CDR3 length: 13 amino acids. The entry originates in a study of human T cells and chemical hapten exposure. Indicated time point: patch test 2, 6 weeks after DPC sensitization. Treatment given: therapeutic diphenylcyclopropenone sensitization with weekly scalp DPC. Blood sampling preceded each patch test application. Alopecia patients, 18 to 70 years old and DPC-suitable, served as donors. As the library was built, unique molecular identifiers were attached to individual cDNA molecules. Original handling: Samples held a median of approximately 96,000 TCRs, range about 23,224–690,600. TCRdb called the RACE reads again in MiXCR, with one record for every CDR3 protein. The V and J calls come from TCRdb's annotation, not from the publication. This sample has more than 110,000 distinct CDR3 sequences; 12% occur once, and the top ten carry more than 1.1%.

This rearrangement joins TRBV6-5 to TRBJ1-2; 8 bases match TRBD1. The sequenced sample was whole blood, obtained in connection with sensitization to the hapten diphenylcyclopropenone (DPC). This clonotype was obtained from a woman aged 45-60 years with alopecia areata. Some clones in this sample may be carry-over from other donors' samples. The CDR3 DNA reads TGTGCCAGCAGCCGGACAGGGAGCTATGGCTACACCTTC. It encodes CASSRTGSYGYTF.